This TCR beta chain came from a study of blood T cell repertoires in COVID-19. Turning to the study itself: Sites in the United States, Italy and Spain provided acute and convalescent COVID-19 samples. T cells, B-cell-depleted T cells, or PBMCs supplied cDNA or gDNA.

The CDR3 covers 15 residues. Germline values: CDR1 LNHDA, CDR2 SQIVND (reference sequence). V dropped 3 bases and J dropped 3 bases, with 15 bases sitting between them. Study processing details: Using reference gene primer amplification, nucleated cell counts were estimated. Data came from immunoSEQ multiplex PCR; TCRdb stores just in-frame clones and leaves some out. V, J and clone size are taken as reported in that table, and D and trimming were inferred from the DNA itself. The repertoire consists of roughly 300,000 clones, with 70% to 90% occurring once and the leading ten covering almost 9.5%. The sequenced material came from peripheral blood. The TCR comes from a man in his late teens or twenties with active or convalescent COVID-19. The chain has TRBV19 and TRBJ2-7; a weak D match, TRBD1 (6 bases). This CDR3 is CASSIRQGPHYEQYF. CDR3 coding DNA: TGTGCCAGTAGTATTAGGCAGGGGCCTCACTACGAGCAGTACTTC.